Given below is one TCR beta chain in context. Its antigen is not identified. The data stem from a study of human T cells and chemical hapten exposure. Study findings and constraints: Compared with pre-sensitization or healthy control sets, expanded TCRs clustered more.

Described time point: patch test 1, 2 weeks after DPC sensitization. Indicated treatment: therapeutic diphenylcyclopropenone sensitization with weekly scalp DPC. Blood sampling preceded each patch test application. Each CDR3 protein gets one entry after TCRdb re-called the RACE reads with MiXCR. Of some 190,000 distinct CDR3 sequences listed, 20% to 25% are singletons. J was trimmed by 2 bases and V by 5 bases; bases with no gene match: 5. This CDR3 contains 13 residues. Germline CDR1 and CDR2: DFQATT and SNEGSKA (reference sequence). V and J are TRBV20-1 and TRBJ2-5; 7 bases match TRBD1. The TCR originated in a woman aged 45-65 years with alopecia areata. Some clones in this sample may be carry-over from other donors' samples. The starting material was whole blood, obtained in connection with sensitization to the hapten diphenylcyclopropenone (DPC). DNA for the CDR3: TGCAGTGCTTTCGGGACAGTGCAAGAGACCCAGTACTTC. Translating gives CSAFGTVQETQYF.